In its sample, the clone carrying this TCR beta chain was seen many times. What it binds is not known. The source material, RNA transcripts, was used to amplify TCR beta CDR3 regions. HTBI primers were employed in a first-round RT-PCR of the TCR CDR3. TCRdb ran MiXCR on the multiplex PCR reads and lists one entry per CDR3 protein. The sample has about 500,000 distinct CDR3 sequences, roughly 17% seen once. The record originates from a study of T cells in Graves' hyperthyroidism and ophthalmopathy. Germline V gene sequence: CDR1 SGHNT, CDR2 YENEEA. The ends lost 2 bases at V and 2 bases at J; junction bases unmatched: 11. The CDR3 totals 17 residues. Study-wide results and caveats: Onset of ophthalmopathy came a median roughly 6.4 months after the model predicted it.

The specimen was blood. This receptor was taken from a woman aged 18-35 years with Graves' hyperthyroidism. The V gene is TRBV11-3, the J gene TRBJ2-5; 7 nucleotides line up with TRBD1. CDR3: CASSLSFFRDRQETQYF. CDR3 DNA: TGTGCCAGCAGCTTAAGTTTTTTCAGGGACAGACAAGAGACCCAGTACTTC.